These 24 T cell receptor beta chains share one sample of origin, sequenced in a study of shared clonotypes between healthy human individuals. The naive CD8 fraction comprised CD45RO-negative cells positively selected for CCR7 and excluded terminally differentiated effector memory CD45RA+ cells. Assay: immunoSEQ multiplex PCR; the TCRdb copy retains only in-frame clones and omits some. Of some 1,900,000 clones listed, 85% to 95% are singletons. The sequencing input was naive CD8+ T cells sorted from blood. The receptors originated from a man aged 18 to 29 in good health.

In DNA form, the CDR3 reads TGTGCCAGCAGTGCAACCGGGACGGGACCCTACGAGCAGTACTTC. This encodes CASSATGTGPYEQYF. The chain has TRBV6-1 and TRBJ2-7; either TRBD1 or TRBD2 may supply D (5 bases each). Germline CDR1 MNHNS, CDR2 SASEGT. V lost 4 bases, J lost 2 bases, and 15 bases lay in between. This CDR3 is 15 amino acids long.

The V and J genes are TRBV5-6 and TRBJ2-6; 8 bases map to TRBD1. CDR1 SGHDT and CDR2 YYEEEE come from the germline V gene. The junction had 2 bases not matched to a gene; V was cut back by 3 bases and J by 3 bases. The length of the CDR3 is 15 residues. The CDR3 protein is CASSWGTGGANVLTF. DNA for the CDR3: TGTGCCAGCAGCTGGGGGACAGGTGGGGCCAACGTCCTGACTTTC.

The chain joins TRBV5-6 to TRBJ1-1; tentative D call: TRBD1 (5 bases). CDR3 size: 17 residues. V was pared by 5 bases and J by 1 base, with 21 bases between. The germline V gene has CDR1 SGHDT and CDR2 YYEEEE. DNA of the CDR3: TGTGCCAGCAGTCCGAGCGGGGGGTTTCGTGAGAACACTGAAGCTTTCTTT. It encodes CASSPSGGFRENTEAFF. The entire variable domain, with the rest obtained from reference TRBV5-6 and TRBJ1-1, is as follows: DAGVTQSPTHLIKTRGQQVTLRCSPKSGHDTVSWYQQALGQGPQFIFQYYEEEERQRGNFPDRFSGHQFPNYSSELNVNALLLGDSALYLCASSPSGGFRENTEAFFGQGTRLTVV.

The J gene is TRBJ1-2, the V gene TRBV4-1, with 9 bases aligning to TRBD1. V shed 1 base and J 3 bases; nucleotides not matched to a gene: 6. The CDR3 has 16 residues. Germline V gene lookup returns CDR1 MGHRA and CDR2 YSYEKL. The CDR3 DNA sequence: TGCGCCAGCAGCCAAGTGCCGGGACAGGGTGACTATGGCTACACCTTC. Protein product: CASSQVPGQGDYGYTF.

V is TRBV6-1 and J is TRBJ2-7, with 8 bases aligning to TRBD1. J lost 3 bases, V lost 6 bases, and 7 bases had no gene match. The CDR3 is made up of 14 amino acids. Per the germline V gene, CDR1 is MNHNS and CDR2 is SASEGT. The CDR3 DNA sequence: TGTGCCAGCAGCGGACAGGGCGGTGGCTACGAGCAGTACTTC. This sequence encodes CASSGQGGGYEQYF.

As to this clone: This sample includes further DNA sequences coding for the same CDR3. CDR3 amino acids: CASSPDAYEQYF. The CDR3 nucleotides read TGTGCCAGCAGCCCAGACGCCTACGAGCAGTACTTC. The chain links TRBV7-8 to TRBJ2-7; D unresolved. The CDR3 sequence is 12 residues long. From germline, CDR1 is SGHVS and CDR2 FQNEAQ. Deletions cut 5 bases from V and 2 bases from J, with 7 bases between.

This sequence joins TRBV4-3 and TRBJ2-7; 8 nucleotides agree with TRBD2. With V trimmed by 4 bases and J by 5 bases, 10 bases remained unmatched. The CDR3 has 15 amino acids. The V gene's germline CDR1 is LGHNA and CDR2 YSLEER. The CDR3 DNA sequence: TGCGCCAGCAGCCCGGGCGAGCGGGAGTCGCACGAGCAGTACTTC. Protein: CASSPGERESHEQYF.

The chain has TRBV11-2 and TRBJ2-7, with 8 positions matching TRBD2. Trimming cost V 3 bases and J 0 bases; bases outside gene matches: 4. The CDR3 runs 15 residues. The germline gives CDR1 SGHAT, CDR2 FQNNGV. The CDR3 region has the DNA TGTGCCAGCAGCTTTTCGCGGGAGGTCTCCTACGAGCAGTACTTC. Translation gives CASSFSREVSYEQYF.

The chain uses TRBV4-3 and TRBJ2-1, with 7 bases identical to TRBD2. Germline V gene lookup returns CDR1 LGHNA and CDR2 YSLEER. V dropped 0 bases and J dropped 4; count of bases not matched to a gene: 6. CDR3 length: 16 amino acids. CDR3 protein: CASSQEPLALYNEQFF. The CDR3 region has the DNA TGCGCCAGCAGCCAAGAACCACTAGCGCTATACAATGAGCAGTTCTTC.

J is TRBJ2-5 and V is TRBV12-5; D remains ambiguous. The V gene's germline CDR1 is LGHNT and CDR2 FRNRAP. V was cut by 6 bases and J by 9 bases, with 14 bases left in between. The CDR3 totals 12 residues. CDR3 nucleotides: TGTGCTAGTGGCGGCGACAACCTCCCCCAGTACTTC. Its protein product is CASGGDNLPQYF.

The chain uses TRBV28 and TRBJ1-5; weak D call: TRBD1 (5 bases). Trimming took 3 bases from V and 0 from J, leaving 21 bases between them. In germline, CDR1 is MDHEN, CDR2 SYDVKM. There are 19 residues in the CDR3. The CDR3 region has the DNA TGTGCCAGCAGTTTCGGGGGGATCCCGAACATTCATAGCAATCAGCCCCAGCATTTT. Protein: CASSFGGIPNIHSNQPQHF.

The V and J genes are TRBV6-6 and TRBJ2-2; D is tentatively TRBD1 or TRBD2 (5 bases each). This CDR3 region has 15 residues. Germline V lookup: CDR1 MNHNY, CDR2 SVGAGI (reference sequence). The V gene lost 6 bases and the J gene lost 6 bases, with 17 bases spanning the gap. In nucleotides, the CDR3 is TGTGCCAGCAGCCGGGACGGAACCTCCCCCGGGGAGCTGTTTTTT. This encodes CASSRDGTSPGELFF.

This chain joins TRBV4-3 and TRBJ2-1; 8 nucleotides agree with TRBD2. The trim removed 5 bases at V and 2 bases at J, leaving 8 bases unmatched. Germline V gene sequence: CDR1 LGHNA, CDR2 YSLEER. The CDR3 runs 16 residues. CDR3 DNA sequence: TGCGCCAGCAGCGATAAGACGGGGGGGACCTACAATGAGCAGTTCTTC. As protein: CASSDKTGGTYNEQFF.

Only one count was recorded for this clone. Other DNA sequences from this sample encode an identical CDR3 as well. This sequence joins TRBV30 and TRBJ2-3; possible D gene TRBD2, 5 bases. This CDR3 region has 15 residues. The V and J ends lost 0 bases and 2 bases respectively, with 12 bases between them. Germline CDR1 and CDR2: GTSNPN and SVGIG (reference sequence). The CDR3 protein is CAWSVGGTSTDTQYF. As DNA, the CDR3 is TGTGCCTGGAGTGTAGGAGGCACTTCCACAGATACGCAGTATTTT.

This rearrangement joins TRBV6-1 to TRBJ2-7; possible D gene TRBD2, 6 bases. Germline V gene sequence: CDR1 MNHNS, CDR2 SASEGT. Between the trimmed V and J ends, which lost 11 bases and 3 bases, there was a span of 14 bases. The CDR3 runs to 12 residues. The CDR3 region is CAGGDSYYEQYF. The CDR3, as DNA: TGTGCCGGAGGGGACTCATACTACGAGCAGTACTTC.

The chain employs TRBV2 and TRBJ1-2; possibly TRBD1 for D (5 bases). Trimming left V 2 bases short and J 6 bases short, with 10 bases between. Germline V gives CDR1 SNHLY, CDR2 FYNNEI. The CDR3 extends over 13 amino acids. The CDR3 is CASSEMGGNGYTF. The CDR3 DNA is TGTGCCAGCAGTGAAATGGGGGGTAATGGCTACACCTTC.

This chain uses TRBV6-5 with TRBJ1-1; no reliable D call. This CDR3 contains 12 residues. Looked up from germline, CDR1 is MNHEY and CDR2 is SVGAGI. The germline V and J ends were trimmed by 3 bases and 7 bases, with 9 bases remaining between them. CDR3 sequence reads: CASSYTGIEAFF. In DNA form, the CDR3 reads TGTGCCAGCAGTTATACGGGGATTGAAGCTTTCTTT.

The chain carries TRBV5-1 and TRBJ2-3; TRBD2 might be the D (5 bases). CDR3 size: 15 residues. Germline V gene sequence: CDR1 SGHRS, CDR2 YFSETQ. V was cut by 0 bases and J by 1 base, with 9 bases left in between. The CDR3 DNA sequence: TGCGCCAGCAGCTTGGCGGAGGCTGGCACAGATACGCAGTATTTT. Translating gives CASSLAEAGTDTQYF.

The V and J genes are TRBV9 and TRBJ1-2; possibly TRBD1 for D (6 bases). The V end lost 4 bases, the J end lost 0 bases, and 13 bases lay between the germline ends. From germline, CDR1 is SGDLS and CDR2 YYNGEE. This CDR3 region has 15 residues. CDR3 bases: TGTGCCAGCAGCATGACCGGGACACCTAACTATGGCTACACCTTC. Translating gives CASSMTGTPNYGYTF.

V and J are TRBV5-5 and TRBJ2-7; D unclear. Deletions cut 0 bases from V and 6 bases from J, with 7 bases between. The CDR3 length is 12 residues. Per germline, CDR1 SGHKS and CDR2 YYEKEE (reference sequence). The CDR3 DNA reads as TGTGCCAGCAGCTTGGTTTTTGGCGAGCAGTACTTC. Residues: CASSLVFGEQYF.

This sequence joins TRBV14 and TRBJ2-5; D gene uncertain. The germline V and J ends were trimmed by 0 bases and 5 bases, with 13 bases remaining between them. This CDR3 is built from 15 residues. Looked up from germline, CDR1 is SGHDN and CDR2 is FVKESK. The CDR3 DNA reads as TGTGCCAGCAGCCAAGATAGGGCTCCTTATGAGACCCAGTACTTC. It yields the protein CASSQDRAPYETQYF.

The chain employs TRBV7-6 and TRBJ1-1; no firm D call. The CDR3 sequence is 13 residues long. Trimming left V 4 bases short and J 4 bases short, with 10 bases between. CDR1 and CDR2 from the germline V gene are SGHVS and FNYEAQ. The CDR3 loop reads CASSSPGGTEAFF. As DNA, the CDR3 is TGTGCCAGCAGCTCGCCGGGTGGCACTGAAGCTTTCTTT.

The gene calls are TRBV7-9 and TRBJ2-5, with 7 bases identical to TRBD1. The germline V gene has CDR1 SEHNR and CDR2 FQNEAQ (reference sequence). J gave up 5 bases and V 2 bases, and 11 bases lay outside the gene matches. This CDR3 is built from 16 residues. CDR3 nucleotides: TGTGCCAGCAGCTTAAGCGGCAGGGGGAAGGTCGAGACCCAGTACTTC. This gives the protein CASSLSGRGKVETQYF.

This chain links TRBV7-9 with TRBJ1-1, with a weak D call TRBD1 (5 bases). CDR1 SEHNR and CDR2 FQNEAQ come from the germline V gene (reference sequence). The CDR3 length is 16 residues. V lost 1 base to trimming and J lost 10 bases, with 22 bases between them. CDR3 protein: CASSLVGRAGSRGAFF. CDR3 sequence (DNA): TGTGCCAGCAGCTTAGTTGGCAGGGCCGGATCGCGAGGAGCTTTCTTT.